This record covers a single TCR beta chain. The naive CD8 fraction comprised CD45RO-negative cells positively selected for CCR7 and excluded terminally differentiated effector memory CD45RA+ cells. This record comes from a study of shared clonotypes between healthy human individuals. Here immunoSEQ multiplex PCR was the method, and the copy in TCRdb shows in-frame clones only, minus some. The sample records about 2 million clones, roughly 95% being singletons. In germline, CDR1 is SGHVS, CDR2 FNYEAQ. This CDR3 has 17 residues. Trimming took 5 bases from V and 4 from J; bases not matched to a gene: 12.

V usage is TRBV7-6 and J usage is TRBJ1-3, with 9 bases aligning to TRBD1. The sample was naive CD8+ T cells sorted from blood. This receptor was obtained from a man younger than 35 in good health. CDR3 in amino acids: CASSPGGDRVPGNTIYF. CDR3 nucleotide sequence: TGTGCCAGCAGCCCGGGGGGGGACAGGGTTCCAGGAAACACCATATATTTT. The full variable domain, in which reference TRBV7-6 and TRBJ1-3 provide the parts outside the CDR3, is GAGVSQSPRYKVTKRGQDVALRCDPISGHVSLYWYRQALGQGPEFLTYFNYEAQQDKSGLPNDRFSAERPEGSISTLTIQRTEQRDSAMYRCASSPGGDRVPGNTIYFGEGSWLTVV.